This T cell receptor (beta chain) is drawn from a study of CD8+ T cells in alopecia areata. Overall study findings and caveats: Any link of baseline CD8+ expansion to response, resting on one nonresponder, remains uncertain. Many of the expanded lesional clones endured in scalp and blood while on tofacitinib.

Concerning this clone: The antigen remains undetermined.

J lost 2 bases, V lost 4 bases, and 4 bases had no gene match. The CDR3 spans 15 residues. CDR1 SGHRS and CDR2 YFSETQ come from the germline V gene. The treatment denotes: oral pan-JAK inhibitor, 5-10 mg twice daily. cDNA reverse transcribed from extracted RNA served as the sequencing template. Method: immunoSEQ multiplex PCR; TCRdb's copy keeps in-frame clones and lacks some. Among fewer than 250,000 clones listed, approximately 38% were seen once. The chain couples TRBV5-1 to TRBJ2-5; 11 bases align to TRBD1. Sequencing used CD4+ T cells sorted from blood, obtained between weeks 30 and 35, from a patient treated with tofacitinib. The TCR comes from a human donor with alopecia areata. CDR3 sequence: CASSLGTGGQETQYF. In nucleotides, the CDR3 is TGCGCCAGCAGCCTGGGGACAGGGGGTCAAGAGACCCAGTACTTC. Based on the CDR3 plus reference TRBV5-1 and TRBJ2-5, the full variable domain is KAGVTQTPRYLIKTRGQQVTLSCSPISGHRSVSWYQQTPGQGLQFLFEYFSETQRNKGNFPGRFSGRQFSNSRSEMNVSTLELGDSALYLCASSLGTGGQETQYFGPGTRLLVL.